Each of the 28 T cell receptor beta chains below was sequenced from the same sample in a study of cytomegalovirus exposure and HLA in healthy donors. PCR amplification relied on 60 Vbeta primers (plus 13 Jbeta primers). Sequenced by immunoSEQ multiplex PCR; TCRdb stores in-frame clones only, minus some. The sample lists about 180,000 clones, roughly 85% occurring once. What was sequenced was PBMCs. These receptors were taken from a man between 35 and 55 years old in good health and CMV-seropositive.

The rearrangement uses TRBV5-1 and TRBJ1-5, with 8 positions matching TRBD1. This CDR3 has 15 amino acids. With 4 bases clipped from V and 0 bases from J, the junction kept 3 bases outside the gene matches. Germline values: CDR1 SGHRS, CDR2 YFSETQ. CDR3 region: CASSITGGSNQPQHF. The CDR3 DNA is TGCGCCAGCAGCATCACAGGGGGTAGCAATCAGCCCCAGCATTTT. Based on the CDR3 plus reference TRBV5-1 and TRBJ1-5, the full variable domain is KAGVTQTPRYLIKTRGQQVTLSCSPISGHRSVSWYQQTPGQGLQFLFEYFSETQRNKGNFPGRFSGRQFSNSRSEMNVSTLELGDSALYLCASSITGGSNQPQHFGDGTRLSIL.

The chain is built from TRBV6-1 and TRBJ1-1, with 9 positions matching TRBD1. V lost 3 bases to trimming and J lost 5 bases; unmatched junction nucleotides: 7. This CDR3 has 15 residues. Germline values: CDR1 MNHNS, CDR2 SASEGT. The CDR3, as DNA: TGTGCCAGCAGTGATCCGACAGGGGGGTATACTGAAGCTTTCTTT. The encoded protein is CASSDPTGGYTEAFF.

This clone was seen a handful of times. The chain employs TRBV27 and TRBJ2-7; 8 nucleotides agree with TRBD1. V was clipped by 3 bases and J by 6 bases; unmatched bases: 7. CDR3 length: 14 residues. CDR1 and CDR2 from the germline V gene are MNHEY and SMNVEV (reference sequence). DNA for the CDR3: TGTGCCAGCAGTTTGAGGCAGGGGGCTTCCGAGCAGTACTTC. It codes for CASSLRQGASEQYF.

V gene TRBV4-1 combines with J gene TRBJ2-7, with 9 bases that match TRBD1. Trimming cost V 4 bases and J 0 bases; bases outside gene matches: 4. The CDR3 runs 15 residues. Germline CDR1 and CDR2: MGHRA and YSYEKL. The CDR3 region is CASSRDRGTSYEQYF. The CDR3 nucleotides are TGCGCCAGCAGCCGAGACAGGGGGACCTCCTACGAGCAGTACTTC.

This sequence joins TRBV27 and TRBJ2-7; possible D gene TRBD2, 6 bases. CDR3 size: 13 residues. Germline assignment: CDR1 MNHEY and CDR2 SMNVEV (reference sequence). V was cut by 5 bases and J by 4 bases, with 12 bases left in between. CDR3 nucleotide sequence: TGTGCCAGCAGTCGCTTAGCGGAGTACGAGCAGTACTTC. It encodes CASSRLAEYEQYF.

This rearrangement joins TRBV19 to TRBJ2-7; D might be TRBD1 (5 bases). The CDR3 spans 14 residues. The V gene's germline CDR1 is LNHDA and CDR2 SQIVND (reference sequence). V lost 6 bases, J lost 6 bases, and 18 bases lay in between. DNA for the CDR3: TGTGCCAGTAGCCCTTTCGTCAGGGTCGGCGAGCAGTACTTC. Protein sequence: CASSPFVRVGEQYF.

J is TRBJ1-2 and V is TRBV11-3; D perhaps matches TRBD1 (6 bases). This CDR3 is built from 16 residues. The V gene's germline CDR1 is SGHNT and CDR2 YENEEA. Trimming pared 5 bases from V and 1 base from J, leaving 17 bases between. CDR3 nucleotides: TGTGCCAGCAGCCCGCGGGGGACACGATATAACTATGGCTACACCTTC. This codes for CASSPRGTRYNYGYTF.

The chain recombines TRBV7-2 with TRBJ1-2; perhaps TRBD1 as D (6 bases). The CDR3 totals 13 residues. The ends were cut back, 2 bases at V and 4 bases at J, with 8 bases in the middle. Germline V gene lookup returns CDR1 SGHTA and CDR2 FQGNSA. The chain's CDR3 is CASSLLQGYGYTF. In DNA form, the CDR3 reads TGTGCCAGCAGCTTACTACAGGGCTATGGCTACACCTTC.

The V gene is TRBV5-1, the J gene TRBJ2-7; D might be TRBD2 (6 bases). V was trimmed by 2 bases and J by 2 bases, leaving 14 bases between them. The CDR3 sequence is 15 residues long. Germline assignment: CDR1 SGHRS and CDR2 YFSETQ. CDR3 in DNA: TGCGCCAGCAGCTTTCTGGCGGGAAGGACCTACGAGCAGTACTTC. It is translated as CASSFLAGRTYEQYF.

V is TRBV27 and J is TRBJ2-1; D unclear. Trimming took off 5 bases at V and 7 bases at J, with 6 bases between the two ends. The germline V gene has CDR1 MNHEY and CDR2 SMNVEV (reference sequence). The CDR3 is made up of 11 amino acids. CDR3 protein: CASSEFNEQFF. The DNA of the CDR3 is TGTGCCAGCAGTGAGTTTAATGAGCAGTTCTTC.

The chain carries TRBV7-2 and TRBJ2-1; 9 bases are a match to TRBD2. Germline CDR1 SGHTA, CDR2 FQGNSA. The V and J ends lost 1 base and 11 bases, in that order; junction bases with no gene match: 12. CDR3 length: 16 residues. The chain's CDR3 is CASSLGTREGRVKQFF. The CDR3 coding sequence is TGTGCCAGCAGCTTAGGGACGCGGGAGGGCCGGGTTAAGCAGTTCTTC.

The sample holds a few counts of this clone. The V call is TRBV2, the J call TRBJ1-2; D uncertain. Trimming removed 2 bases at V and 5 bases at J, with 9 bases between. The CDR3 has 13 residues. Per germline, CDR1 SNHLY and CDR2 FYNNEI. CDR3 region: CASSEQRYYGYTF. The CDR3 DNA reads TGTGCCAGCAGTGAACAGCGATATTATGGCTACACCTTC.

The chain employs TRBV5-1 and TRBJ2-7, with no clear D. Germline V gene lookup returns CDR1 SGHRS and CDR2 YFSETQ. V gave up 0 bases and J gave up 2 bases, with 15 bases separating them. The CDR3 runs to 16 residues. The CDR3 spells CASSLGYPLPPYEQYF. DNA for the CDR3: TGCGCCAGCAGCTTGGGTTATCCCCTCCCCCCCTACGAGCAGTACTTC.

With regard to this clone: Additional DNA sequences in this sample encode the identical CDR3. The chain has TRBV5-1 and TRBJ1-5; 8 bases line up with TRBD1. The V and J ends lost 0 bases and 4 bases, in that order; junction bases with no gene match: 3. The CDR3 loop spans 15 amino acids. The germline V gene has CDR1 SGHRS and CDR2 YFSETQ. The CDR3, as DNA: TGCGCCAGCAGCTTGGACGGACAGGGTAATCAGCCCCAGCATTTT. Its translation is CASSLDGQGNQPQHF.

This chain uses TRBV19 with TRBJ2-3; a possible D gene is TRBD1 (6 bases). Germline assignment: CDR1 LNHDA and CDR2 SQIVND (reference sequence). V dropped 6 bases and J dropped 4 bases, with 14 bases sitting between them. The CDR3 spans 14 residues. CDR3 DNA sequence: TGTGCCAGTAGGGGGGCCGTAGGCCCAGATACGCAGTATTTT. Its translation: CASRGAVGPDTQYF. Variable domain in full (rest from reference TRBV19 and TRBJ2-3): DGGITQSPKYLFRKEGQNVTLSCEQNLNHDAMYWYRQDPGQGLRLIYYSQIVNDFQKGDIAEGYSVSREKKESFPLTVTSAQKNPTAFYLCASRGAVGPDTQYFGPGTRLTVL.

The chain is built from TRBV27 and TRBJ1-5; D is possibly TRBD1 (6 bases). Germline-derived CDR1 and CDR2 are MNHEY and SMNVEV (reference sequence). The length of the CDR3 is 14 residues. V was trimmed by 5 bases and J by 0 bases, leaving 8 bases between them. The CDR3 sequence: CASSTGLSNQPQHF. CDR3 DNA: TGTGCCAGCAGTACAGGGCTTAGCAATCAGCCCCAGCATTTT.

The chain employs TRBV7-9 and TRBJ2-1, with 11 bases lining up with TRBD2. The J segment lost 8 bases and the V segment lost 1 base, leaving 16 bases of the junction unmatched. This CDR3 has 19 residues. CDR1 and CDR2 from the germline V gene are SEHNR and FQNEAQ (reference sequence). The CDR3 protein is CASSLGLLAGGPVSDEQFF. CDR3 coding DNA: TGTGCCAGCAGCTTAGGCCTCCTAGCGGGAGGCCCTGTGTCGGATGAGCAGTTCTTC. Drawing the rest from reference TRBV7-9 and TRBJ2-1, the complete variable domain is DTGVSQNPRHKITKRGQNVTFRCDPISEHNRLYWYRQTLGQGPEFLTYFQNEAQLEKSRLLSDRFSAERPKGSFSTLEIQRTEQGDSAMYLCASSLGLLAGGPVSDEQFFGPGTRLTVL.

This chain connects TRBV27 to TRBJ1-2; the match to TRBD1 covers 8 bases. The CDR3 has 16 residues. In germline, CDR1 is MNHEY, CDR2 SMNVEV (reference sequence). The J segment lost 0 bases and the V segment lost 5 bases, leaving 8 bases of the junction unmatched. In nucleotides, the CDR3 is TGTGCCAGCAGTCTTAGGACAGGGATATCTAACTATGGCTACACCTTC. It encodes CASSLRTGISNYGYTF.

This clone was seen only once. This sequence joins TRBV2 and TRBJ1-1; the match to TRBD1 covers 8 bases. Per the germline V gene, CDR1 is SNHLY and CDR2 is FYNNEI. With 5 bases clipped from V and 3 bases from J, the junction kept 5 bases outside the gene matches. This CDR3 contains 14 residues. The CDR3: CASSPQGADTEAFF. The DNA for the CDR3 is TGTGCCAGCAGTCCGCAGGGGGCGGACACTGAAGCTTTCTTT. The full variable domain, in which reference TRBV2 and TRBJ1-1 provide the parts outside the CDR3, is EPEVTQTPSHQVTQMGQEVILRCVPISNHLYFYWYRQILGQKVEFLVSFYNNEISEKSEIFDDQFSVERPDGSNFTLKIRSTKLEDSAMYFCASSPQGADTEAFFGQGTRLTVV.

V is TRBV2 and J is TRBJ2-3; 14 nucleotides line up with TRBD2. CDR1 is SNHLY, CDR2 FYNNEI, per germline. The V segment lost 2 bases and the J segment 5 bases; nucleotides outside the gene matches: 3. The CDR3 spans 16 residues. The CDR3, as DNA: TGTGCCAGCAGTGAATGGGGGACTAGCGGGGGAGATACGCAGTATTTT. Amino acids: CASSEWGTSGGDTQYF.

The J gene is TRBJ2-5, the V gene TRBV7-9; TRBD2 aligns across 7 bases. CDR3 length: 15 amino acids. Germline V gene lookup returns CDR1 SEHNR and CDR2 FQNEAQ (reference sequence). J lost 3 bases, V lost 4 bases, and 8 bases had no gene match. CDR3 region: CASSSWGLAEETQYF. The CDR3 DNA sequence: TGTGCCAGCAGCTCGTGGGGTCTAGCGGAAGAGACCCAGTACTTC.

This chain joins TRBV5-1 and TRBJ1-1, with 8 bases that match TRBD1. J was trimmed by 0 bases and V by 0 bases; bases with no gene match: 1. CDR3 size: 15 residues. Germline V gives CDR1 SGHRS, CDR2 YFSETQ. The CDR3 region has the DNA TGCGCCAGCAGCTTGGAGGACAGGGTGAACACTGAAGCTTTCTTT. Protein product: CASSLEDRVNTEAFF.

The V gene is TRBV7-6, the J gene TRBJ2-7; D call uncertain. The CDR3 is made up of 13 amino acids. CDR1 and CDR2 from the germline V gene are SGHVS and FNYEAQ. V was trimmed by 0 bases and J by 4 bases, leaving 7 bases between them. The DNA of the CDR3 is TGTGCCAGCAGCTTAGCCGCGGCGTACGAGCAGTACTTC. Protein sequence: CASSLAAAYEQYF.

The J gene is TRBJ2-1, the V gene TRBV7-8, with D tentatively TRBD2 (6 bases). The V end was cut by 1 base, the J end by 11 bases, with 15 bases between. Germline CDR1 reads SGHVS; CDR2 reads FQNEAQ. The CDR3 loop spans 14 amino acids. The CDR3 DNA reads TGTGCCAGCAGCTTAGGGTGGCTAGCGTCTAAGCAGTTCTTC. It specifies CASSLGWLASKQFF.

J is TRBJ1-5 and V is TRBV19, with D unclear. CDR1 and CDR2 (germline): LNHDA, SQIVND (reference sequence). The CDR3 runs to 14 residues. V was pared by 6 bases and J by 6 bases, with 15 bases between. Written as DNA, the CDR3 is TGTGCCAGTAGCCCTCGTGGGCATAGTCAGCCCCAGCATTTT. Residues: CASSPRGHSQPQHF.

V gene TRBV7-9 combines with J gene TRBJ2-7, with D possibly being TRBD2 (6 bases). Trimming took off 2 bases at V and 0 bases at J, with 11 bases between the two ends. The CDR3 spans 15 residues. The germline V gene has CDR1 SEHNR and CDR2 FQNEAQ (reference sequence). CDR3 sequence: CASSLPGLSSYEQYF. The DNA of the CDR3 is TGTGCCAGCAGCTTACCGGGACTGAGCTCCTACGAGCAGTACTTC. The whole variable domain, remainder taken from reference TRBV7-9 and TRBJ2-7, is DTGVSQNPRHKITKRGQNVTFRCDPISEHNRLYWYRQTLGQGPEFLTYFQNEAQLEKSRLLSDRFSAERPKGSFSTLEIQRTEQGDSAMYLCASSLPGLSSYEQYFGPGTRLTVT.

The chain employs TRBV10-2 and TRBJ2-7; 16 bases agree with TRBD2. The V gene's germline CDR1 is WSHSY and CDR2 SAAADI. J was trimmed by 0 bases and V by 6 bases; bases with no gene match: 11. The CDR3 is 19 residues long. The CDR3 bases are TGCGCCAGCAGACCCTCTTCCGGGACTAGCGGGAGGGCCTCCTACGAGCAGTACTTC. Encoded protein: CASRPSSGTSGRASYEQYF.

This chain joins TRBV28 and TRBJ2-7; TRBD1 matches at 7 bases. In germline, CDR1 is MDHEN, CDR2 SYDVKM. The trim removed 6 bases at V and 3 bases at J, leaving 2 bases unmatched. This CDR3 is 12 amino acids long. The CDR3 loop is CASRRQGYEQYF. The CDR3 DNA sequence: TGTGCCAGCAGAAGACAGGGCTACGAGCAGTACTTC.